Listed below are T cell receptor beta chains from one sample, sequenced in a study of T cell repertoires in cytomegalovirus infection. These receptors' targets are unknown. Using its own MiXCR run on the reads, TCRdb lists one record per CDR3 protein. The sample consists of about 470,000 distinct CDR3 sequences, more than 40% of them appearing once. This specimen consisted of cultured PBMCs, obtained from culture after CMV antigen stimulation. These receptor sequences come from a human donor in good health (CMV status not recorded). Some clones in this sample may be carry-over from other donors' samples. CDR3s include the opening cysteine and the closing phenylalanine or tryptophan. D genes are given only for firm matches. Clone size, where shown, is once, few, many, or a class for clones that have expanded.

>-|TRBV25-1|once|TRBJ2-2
TGTGCCAGCAGTGAGGTGACACCCAACACCGGGGAGCTGTTTTTT
CASSEVTPNTGELFF
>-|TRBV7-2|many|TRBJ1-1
TGTGCCAGCAGCTTAGGTACAGGGCTTGATACTGAAGCTTTCTTT
CASSLGTGLDTEAFF
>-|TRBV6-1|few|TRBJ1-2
TGTGCCAGCAGGGGCGGTTCCTATGGCTACACCTTC
CASRGGSYGYTF
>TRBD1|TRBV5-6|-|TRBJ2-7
TGTGCCAGCAGCTTGGTGGGACAGGGCTACGAGCAGTACTTC
CASSLVGQGYEQYF
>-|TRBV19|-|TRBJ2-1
TGTGCCAGTAGTCAGCCGGGATTATGGTACAATGAGCAGTTCTTC
CASSQPGLWYNEQFF
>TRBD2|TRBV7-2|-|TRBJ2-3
TGTGCCAGCAGCTTAGCCGGGGCTAGCGGGGGGTTCGGGGGAGATACGCAGTATTTT
CASSLAGASGGFGGDTQYF
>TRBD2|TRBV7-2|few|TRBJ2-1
TGTGCCAGCAGCTTAGGCGGGGGGAATTACAATGAGCAGTTCTTC
CASSLGGGNYNEQFF
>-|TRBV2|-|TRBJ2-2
TGTGCCAGCAGATGGGTCACCGGGGAGCTGTTTTTT
CASRWVTGELFF
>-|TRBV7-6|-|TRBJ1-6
TGTGCCAGCAGCTTAGACGTCCTTTCACCCCTCCACTTT
CASSLDVLSPLHF
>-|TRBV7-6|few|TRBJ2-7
TGTGCCAGCAGACCCGGTGGGGATGGGTACTACGAGCAGTACTTC
CASRPGGDGYYEQYF
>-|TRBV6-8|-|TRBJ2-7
TGTGCCAGTGCTCCGGCTTACGAGCAGTACTTC
CASAPAYEQYF
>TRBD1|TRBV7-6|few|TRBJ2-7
TGTGCCAGCAGCCCTCAACCAGGGACAGTGGACTACGAGCAGTACTTC
CASSPQPGTVDYEQYF
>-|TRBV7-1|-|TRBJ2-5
TGTGCCAGCAGCCCCGCGGGGGCTGGGTTGGACCAGTACTTC
CASSPAGAGLDQYF
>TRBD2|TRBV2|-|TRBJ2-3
TGTGCCACCCCTGGTCTAGCGGGAGGCAGGGATACGCAGTATTTT
CATPGLAGGRDTQYF
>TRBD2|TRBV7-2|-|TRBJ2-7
TGTGCCAGCAGCTTAGATCCTAGCGGGAGCCGGGAGCAGTACTTC
CASSLDPSGSREQYF